This T cell receptor (beta chain) appears in the sequencing data of a study of shared T cell receptors in the human thymus. Produced via immunoSEQ multiplex PCR; TCRdb's table is partial and in-frame only. The sample consists of roughly 660,000 clones, 88% of them appearing once. CDR1 and CDR2 (germline): ENHRY, SYGVKD. After removal of 0 bases from V and 5 bases from J, the junction contained 4 bases not matched to a gene. The CDR3 runs 17 residues. These sequences were also reported in another study, on human thymus T cells.

The chain couples TRBV10-3 to TRBJ2-1; 13 bases fit TRBD2. The source material was thymocytes. This sequence was found in a boy under three years old with a congenital heart defect. The CDR3 loop is CAISESRTSGRNNEQFF. The CDR3 DNA reads TGTGCCATCAGTGAGTCGAGGACTAGCGGGAGAAACAATGAGCAGTTCTTC.